A single sample is the source of the 9 T cell receptor beta chains below, sequenced in a study of blood T cell repertoires in COVID-19. The table came from immunoSEQ multiplex PCR; TCRdb's copy has only in-frame clones and leaves some out. Altogether about 240,000 clones are present, about 83% being singletons, with the ten largest covering 3% to 4%. The sequencing input was PBMCs or T cells enriched from blood (not recorded which). Every receptor here comes from a woman aged 40 to 55 who had been exposed to COVID-19.

The V gene is TRBV6-2 or TRBV6-3, the J gene TRBJ2-2, with a tentative D call TRBD1 (6 bases). The V end was cut by 6 bases, the J end by 4 bases, with 18 bases between. The CDR3 is made up of 16 amino acids. Germline V gene data show CDR1 as MNHEY and CDR2 as SVGEGT. CDR3 amino acids: CASSHSRGLSTGELFF. The CDR3, as DNA: TGTGCCAGCAGCCACTCCAGGGGATTATCCACCGGGGAGCTGTTTTTT.

The chain couples TRBV4-2 to TRBJ2-7, with 8 bases fitting TRBD1. The CDR3 totals 19 residues. The junction had 15 bases not matched to a gene; V was cut back by 2 bases and J by 0 bases. Germline assignment: CDR1 LGHNA and CDR2 YNFKEQ. The CDR3 spells CASSQLGTGTNTFSYEQYF. The DNA for the CDR3 is TGTGCCAGCAGCCAACTTGGGACAGGTACCAATACCTTCTCCTACGAGCAGTACTTC.

The V gene is TRBV19, the J gene TRBJ2-1, with a tentative D call TRBD1 (5 bases). V was trimmed by 2 bases and J by 4 bases, leaving 15 bases between them. This CDR3 contains 16 residues. Germline assignment: CDR1 LNHDA and CDR2 SQIVND (reference sequence). The CDR3 loop reads CASSIPTTRTYNEQFF. Here the CDR3 DNA reads TGTGCCAGTAGTATACCGACCACGCGGACATACAATGAGCAGTTCTTC.

The CDR3 protein is CASSLSWEGSPLHF. The CDR3 DNA follows: TGTGCCAGCAGCCTTAGCTGGGAGGGCTCACCCCTCCACTTT. This chain uses TRBV14 with TRBJ1-6; no clear D gene. Per the germline V gene, CDR1 is SGHDN and CDR2 is FVKESK. V shed 4 bases and J shed 10 bases, with 14 bases lying between them. The CDR3 length is 14 residues.

V gene TRBV5-6 combines with J gene TRBJ1-2; TRBD1 might be the D (6 bases). CDR1 and CDR2 (germline): SGHDT, YYEEEE. Trimming removed 3 bases at V and 5 bases at J, with 11 bases between. The CDR3 contains 13 residues. DNA of the CDR3: TGTGCCAGCAGCTCTACAGGGTTTTATGGCTACACCTTC. It is translated as CASSSTGFYGYTF.

The chain couples TRBV6-5 to TRBJ2-2; possible D gene TRBD2, 5 bases. CDR1 is MNHEY and CDR2 is SVGAGI in the germline V gene. The CDR3 consists of 14 residues. Trimming stripped 2 bases from V and 8 bases from J, with 12 bases between. The CDR3 protein is CASSYLRASGELFF. The CDR3 DNA reads TGTGCCAGCAGTTACCTGAGGGCGAGTGGGGAGCTGTTTTTT.

The chain links TRBV6-4 to TRBJ1-4; perhaps TRBD1 as D (6 bases). V was pared by 8 bases and J by 10 bases, with 20 bases between. The CDR3 is made up of 14 amino acids. In germline, CDR1 is MRHNA, CDR2 SNTAGT. The CDR3 loop is CASRVSRGGGKLFF. The DNA for the CDR3 is TGTGCCAGCCGAGTCTCTAGGGGGGGCGGAAAACTGTTTTTT.

This clone was seen a handful of times. The V and J genes are TRBV28 and TRBJ1-6; D gene ambiguous. The CDR3 is 14 residues long. The germline gives CDR1 MDHEN, CDR2 SYDVKM. Trimming took off 6 bases at V and 4 bases at J, with 10 bases between the two ends. The CDR3 DNA is TGTGCCAGCAGCCCGGGAGGTTATAATTCACCCCTCCACTTT. This encodes CASSPGGYNSPLHF.

This chain links TRBV14 with TRBJ1-5; unclear D gene. V lost 0 bases and J lost 6, with 6 bases in between. CDR1 is SGHDN and CDR2 is FVKESK in the germline V gene. This CDR3 is 13 amino acids long. The CDR3 DNA reads TGTGCCAGCAGCCAAGATCTTAGTCAGCCCCAGCATTTT. Translated: CASSQDLSQPQHF.